These 5 T cell receptor beta chains originate from one sample sequenced in a study of immune evolution from preneoplasia to lung adenocarcinoma. The data were produced by immunoSEQ multiplex PCR, yet TCRdb's version contains in-frame clones alone and is incomplete. This table holds several thousand clones, roughly four fifths found once. Sequenced sample: FFPE lung adenocarcinoma in situ tissue. Receptors were obtained from a person aged 65-85 years with lung adenocarcinoma.

The chain carries TRBV28 and TRBJ1-2, with a possible D match to TRBD1 (5 bases). The CDR3 has 12 residues. Trimming removed 7 bases at V and 8 bases at J, with 14 bases between. Germline V gene lookup returns CDR1 MDHEN and CDR2 SYDVKM. This CDR3 reads CASNRGAVGYTF. CDR3 DNA sequence: TGTGCCAGCAACCGAGGGGCAGTGGGCTACACCTTC.

The V gene is TRBV7-8, the J gene TRBJ1-1; D perhaps matches TRBD1 (6 bases). CDR3 length equals 12 residues. Germline lookup yields CDR1 SGHVS and CDR2 FQNEAQ. V shed 5 bases and J shed 10 bases, with 14 bases lying between them. CDR3 nucleotide sequence: TGTGCCAGCAGCCACCTACAGGGACGAGCTTTCTTT. It specifies CASSHLQGRAFF. Combining the CDR3 with reference TRBV7-8 and TRBJ1-1 gives the whole variable domain GAGVSQSPRYKVAKRGQDVALRCDPISGHVSLFWYQQALGQGPEFLTYFQNEAQLDKSGLPSDRFFAERPEGSVSTLKIQRTQQEDSAVYLCASSHLQGRAFFGQGTRLTVV.

The chain combines TRBV2 with TRBJ1-5, with 7 bases matching TRBD1. After removal of 5 bases from V and 2 bases from J, the junction contained 6 bases not matched to a gene. From germline, CDR1 is SNHLY and CDR2 FYNNEI. There are 15 residues in the CDR3. The CDR3 DNA is TGTGCCAGCAGTCCTCGGGACAGCGGCAATCAGCCCCAGCATTTT. This gives the protein CASSPRDSGNQPQHF.

The CDR3 DNA is TGTGCCAGCAGTCGCGGGGGGGACGGTGGCTACACCTTC. Translation gives CASSRGGDGGYTF. This rearrangement joins TRBV9 to TRBJ1-2, with a weak D call TRBD1 (5 bases). This CDR3 region has 13 residues. The V end lost 5 bases, the J end lost 7 bases, and 15 bases lay between the germline ends. CDR1 SGDLS and CDR2 YYNGEE come from the germline V gene.

V and J are TRBV7-8 and TRBJ2-5; a weak D match, TRBD2 (8 bases). V shed 5 bases and J shed 4 bases, with 17 bases lying between them. This CDR3 contains 15 residues. From germline, CDR1 is SGHVS and CDR2 FQNEAQ. CDR3 nucleotides: TGTGCCAGCAGCGCAGGGGACAGCGGGGGAGAGACCCAGTACTTC. As protein: CASSAGDSGGETQYF.